The 14 T cell receptor beta chains given below trace back to one sample, sequenced in a study of patients and donors after allogeneic stem cell transplantation. Via MiXCR, TCRdb re-called the RT-PCR reads, giving one row per CDR3 protein. The table records approximately 170,000 distinct CDR3 sequences, more than 20% of them present only once. Sequenced input: blood, either unsorted or a sorted T cell fraction (not recorded which). The origin of the receptors is a human donor who was either an allogeneic HSCT recipient or a stem cell or donor lymphocyte infusion donor (not recorded which). It is not recorded whose cells these are; they may come from a transplant donor.

This clonotype was seen a handful of times. The chain is built from TRBV12-3 or TRBV12-4 and TRBJ2-1; TRBD2 aligns across 10 bases. The CDR3 loop spans 14 amino acids. After removal of 10 bases from V and 5 bases from J, the junction contained 8 bases not matched to a gene. CDR3 DNA sequence: TGTGCCACCTCCCTAGCGGGGGATAACAATGAGCAGTTCTTC. This gives the protein CATSLAGDNNEQFF.

In this sample, this clonotype turned up a few times. This chain joins TRBV20-1 and TRBJ2-3, with D uncertain. In germline, CDR1 is DFQATT, CDR2 SNEGSKA (reference sequence). The CDR3 covers 13 residues. The V end lost 3 bases, the J end lost 2 bases, and 9 bases lay between the germline ends. The chain's CDR3 is CSARQVHTDTQYF. The CDR3, as DNA: TGCAGTGCTAGGCAGGTCCACACAGATACGCAGTATTTT.

This clonotype has a count of ten or more. The V gene is TRBV15, the J gene TRBJ1-1; D might be TRBD1 (6 bases). CDR3 size: 14 residues. Germline CDR1 LNHNV, CDR2 YYDKDF (reference sequence). V shed 4 bases and J shed 0 bases, with 9 bases lying between them. The CDR3 loop is CATSTDSLNTEAFF. DNA of the CDR3: TGTGCCACCAGCACGGACAGTTTGAACACTGAAGCTTTCTTT.

The chain is built from TRBV20-1 and TRBJ2-1; 10 bases fit TRBD2. CDR3 length: 20 amino acids. Germline trimming cut 0 bases from V and 0 bases from J; bases unmatched to any gene: 14. Per the germline V gene, CDR1 is DFQATT and CDR2 is SNEGSKA (reference sequence). CDR3 DNA sequence: TGCAGTGCTAGAGATTTAGCGGGGGGCCTAAGACCTTCCTCCTACAATGAGCAGTTCTTC. Translating it yields CSARDLAGGLRPSSYNEQFF.

This chain links TRBV19 with TRBJ1-2; D is possibly TRBD1 (6 bases). Germline CDR1 reads LNHDA; CDR2 reads SQIVND (reference sequence). The CDR3 is made up of 16 amino acids. V was cut by 3 bases and J by 4 bases, with 18 bases left in between. The CDR3 DNA reads TGTGCCAGTAGTATCGGTGGCTCGGACAGCCTCTATGGCTACACCTTC. This sequence encodes CASSIGGSDSLYGYTF.

About this clonotype itself: The junction departs from germline at one end; a sequencing error may be responsible. This sequence joins TRBV18 and TRBJ1-2; D might be TRBD1 (5 bases). The germline gives CDR1 KGHSH, CDR2 LQKENI. The CDR3 loop spans 17 amino acids. The CDR3 region is CASSPPFKGLNNYAYTF. CDR3 sequence (DNA): TGTGCCAGCTCACCCCCTTTTAAGGGGCTTAATAACTATGCCTACACCTTC. Based on the CDR3 plus reference TRBV18 and TRBJ1-2, the full variable domain is NAGVMQNPRHLVRRRGQEARLRCSPMKGHSHVYWYRQLPEEGLKFMVYLQKENIIDESGMPKERFSAEFPKEGPSILRIQQVVRGDSAAYFCASSPPFKGLNNYAYTFGSGTRLTVV.

The V call is TRBV6-6, the J call TRBJ1-1; a possible D gene is TRBD1 (6 bases). Trimming stripped 6 bases from V and 3 bases from J, with 11 bases between. From germline, CDR1 is MNHNY and CDR2 SVGAGI (reference sequence). CDR3 length: 13 residues. In DNA form, the CDR3 reads TGTGCCAGCAGAGCCTGGACAGACACTGAAGCTTTCTTT. It codes for CASRAWTDTEAFF.

In regard to this clonotype: A much larger clone differs from this one at a single base, so this may be a read error. The conserved phenylalanine or tryptophan is not found at the CDR3 terminus, so this likely reflects a read error. The V and J genes are TRBV7-2 and TRBJ1-1; 7 bases align to TRBD1. Germline V gene lookup returns CDR1 SGHTA and CDR2 FQGNSA. The CDR3 loop spans 15 amino acids. V shed 1 base, J shed 4 bases, and the junction held 6 bases outside the gene matches. The CDR3 is CASSLGPTGATEAFL. CDR3 DNA sequence: TGTGCCAGCAGCTTAGGTCCCACAGGGGCCACTGAAGCTTTCTTG.

This clonotype was observed at least ten times. V usage is TRBV7-6 and J usage is TRBJ1-4; perhaps TRBD1 as D (5 bases). The CDR3 consists of 15 residues. The V gene's germline CDR1 is SGHVS and CDR2 FNYEAQ. V lost 5 bases and J lost 7, with 17 bases in between. The DNA for the CDR3 is TGTGCCAGCAGCCACCCCCGGGGGTCCGGTGAAAAACTGTTTTTT. This encodes CASSHPRGSGEKLFF.

The chain combines TRBV5-1 with TRBJ2-1; 7 nucleotides match TRBD2. The germline V gene has CDR1 SGHRS and CDR2 YFSETQ. The junction had 7 bases not matched to a gene; V was cut back by 0 bases and J by 4 bases. The CDR3 extends over 16 amino acids. The chain's CDR3 is CASSLGRGLLYNEQFF. The CDR3 DNA sequence: TGCGCCAGCAGCTTGGGAAGGGGACTACTGTACAATGAGCAGTTCTTC. The whole variable domain, remainder taken from reference TRBV5-1 and TRBJ2-1, is KAGVTQTPRYLIKTRGQQVTLSCSPISGHRSVSWYQQTPGQGLQFLFEYFSETQRNKGNFPGRFSGRQFSNSRSEMNVSTLELGDSALYLCASSLGRGLLYNEQFFGPGTRLTVL.

This clonotype was detected a few times. The chain joins TRBV15 to TRBJ1-1; no definite D call. V lost 3 bases and J 8 bases, leaving 13 bases between the germline ends. Germline CDR1 LNHNV, CDR2 YYDKDF (reference sequence). The CDR3 length is 13 residues. For the CDR3, the DNA is TGTGCCACCAGCAGCCCGGGGAGTTCCGAAGCTTTCTTT. Translated, it gives CATSSPGSSEAFF.

CDR3 in amino acids: CASSFGQGRQPQHF. CDR3 nucleotide sequence: TGTGCCAGCAGCTTTGGACAGGGTCGACAGCCCCAGCATTTT. The chain couples TRBV7-2 to TRBJ1-5, with 8 bases matching TRBD1. The germline CDR1 and CDR2 sequences are SGHTA and FQGNSA. This CDR3 is 14 amino acids long. With V trimmed by 3 bases and J by 7 bases, 5 bases remained unmatched.

This sequence joins TRBV5-1 and TRBJ1-2; D ambiguous. The germline gives CDR1 SGHRS, CDR2 YFSETQ. V was clipped by 4 bases and J by 3 bases, with 10 bases between them. The CDR3 is 13 residues long. The CDR3 protein is CASSPEGDYGYTF. CDR3 sequence (DNA): TGCGCCAGCAGCCCCGAAGGTGACTATGGCTACACCTTC.

This clonotype was observed a handful of times. This chain uses TRBV29-1 with TRBJ2-7; D may be TRBD2 (6 bases). Trimming removed 7 bases from V and 3 bases from J, with 16 bases in between. Germline-derived CDR1 and CDR2 are SQVTM and ANQGSEA. This CDR3 is built from 13 residues. CDR3 residues: CSGRDGGRYEQYF. CDR3 bases: TGCAGCGGGAGGGACGGAGGACGCTACGAGCAGTACTTC.